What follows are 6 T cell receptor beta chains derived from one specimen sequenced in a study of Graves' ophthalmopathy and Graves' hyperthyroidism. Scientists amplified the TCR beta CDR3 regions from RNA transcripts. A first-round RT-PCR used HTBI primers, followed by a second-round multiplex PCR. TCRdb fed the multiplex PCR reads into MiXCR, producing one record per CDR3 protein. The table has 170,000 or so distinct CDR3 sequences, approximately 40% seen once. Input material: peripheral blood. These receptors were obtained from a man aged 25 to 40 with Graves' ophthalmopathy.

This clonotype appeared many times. Here the CDR3 reads CASKGGANTGELFF. In DNA, the CDR3 is TGTGCCAGCAAGGGGGGGGCGAACACCGGGGAGCTGTTTTTT. The genes are TRBV2 and TRBJ2-2; D is perhaps TRBD2 (7 bases). Trimming took 7 bases from V and 0 from J, leaving 9 bases between them. Germline V gene sequence: CDR1 SNHLY, CDR2 FYNNEI. The CDR3 has 14 residues.

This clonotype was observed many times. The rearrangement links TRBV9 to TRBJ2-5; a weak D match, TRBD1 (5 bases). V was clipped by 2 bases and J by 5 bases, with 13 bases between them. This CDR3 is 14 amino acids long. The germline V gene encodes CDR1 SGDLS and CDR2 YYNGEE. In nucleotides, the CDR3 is TGTGCCAGCAGCGTGGACATCTTCGCGGAGACCCAGTACTTC. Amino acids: CASSVDIFAETQYF.

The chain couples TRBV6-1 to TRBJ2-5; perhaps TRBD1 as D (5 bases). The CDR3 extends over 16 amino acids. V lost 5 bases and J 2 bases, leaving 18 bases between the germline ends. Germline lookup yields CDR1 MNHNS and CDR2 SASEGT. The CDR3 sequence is CASSPRYETAQETQYF. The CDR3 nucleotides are TGTGCCAGCAGTCCAAGATACGAGACAGCTCAAGAGACCCAGTACTTC.

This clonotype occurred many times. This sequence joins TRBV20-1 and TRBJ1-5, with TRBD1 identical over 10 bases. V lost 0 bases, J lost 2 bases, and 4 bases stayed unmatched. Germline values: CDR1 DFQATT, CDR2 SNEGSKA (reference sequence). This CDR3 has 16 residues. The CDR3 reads CSARDPGTGGNQPQHF. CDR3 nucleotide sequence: TGCAGTGCTAGAGACCCCGGGACAGGGGGCAATCAGCCCCAGCATTTT.

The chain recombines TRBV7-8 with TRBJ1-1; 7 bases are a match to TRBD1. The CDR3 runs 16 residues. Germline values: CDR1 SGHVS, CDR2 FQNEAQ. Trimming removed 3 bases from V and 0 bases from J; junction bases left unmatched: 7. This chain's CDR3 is CASSFRTGIMNTEAFF. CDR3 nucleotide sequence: TGTGCCAGCAGCTTTAGGACAGGAATCATGAACACTGAAGCTTTCTTT.

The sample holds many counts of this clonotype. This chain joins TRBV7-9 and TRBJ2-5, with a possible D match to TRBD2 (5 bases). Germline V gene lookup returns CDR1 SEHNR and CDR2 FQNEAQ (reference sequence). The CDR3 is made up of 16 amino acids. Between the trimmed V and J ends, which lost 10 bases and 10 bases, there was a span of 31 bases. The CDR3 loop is CATPPPTKNIREGQYF. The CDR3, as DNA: TGTGCCACCCCCCCACCGACAAAAAATATAAGAGAGGGCCAGTACTTC.